These T cell receptor beta chains were read from a single sample in a study of T cells in Graves' hyperthyroidism and ophthalmopathy. TCRdb independently ran MiXCR on the multiplex PCR reads; one entry per CDR3 protein. The data contain under 200,000 distinct CDR3 sequences, just under 9.5% of them singletons. Material: blood. The receptors originated from a woman aged 18-29 years with Graves' hyperthyroidism that later progressed to Graves' ophthalmopathy. Both conserved end residues are part of each CDR3. Fields, in order: J gene, clone size, V gene, D gene, CDR3 DNA, CDR3 protein. D genes are given only for firm matches. A clone size is listed for some rows: how often the clone was seen (once, few, many), or a class if it is expanded.

TRBJ2-7,.,TRBV6-1,TRBD2,TGTGCCAGCAGCTGGACTAGCGGGCCCTCCTACGAGCAGTACTTC,CASSWTSGPSYEQYF
TRBJ2-3,many,TRBV6-1,.,TGTGCCAGCAGTGCTATCCAGACCACAGATACGCAGTATTTT,CASSAIQTTDTQYF
TRBJ2-1,many,TRBV20-1,.,TGCAGTGCTCGCGGGGGCGCATACAATGAGCAGTTCTTC,CSARGGAYNEQFF
TRBJ2-2,many,TRBV30,.,TGTGCCTGGAGTTTCCGCGGCACCGGGGAGCTGTTTTTT,CAWSFRGTGELFF
TRBJ1-5,many,TRBV7-9,.,TGTGCCAGCTCACTAGCGGGGGTCGGTCAGCCCCAGCATTTT,CASSLAGVGQPQHF
TRBJ2-7,many,TRBV6-2/TRBV6-3,.,TGTGCCAGCAGAACCGGGACGGGGTCCTACGAGCAGTACTTC,CASRTGTGSYEQYF
TRBJ2-1,many,TRBV11-3,.,TGTGCCAGCAGTTTGTCGAATGAGCAGTTCTTC,CASSLSNEQFF
TRBJ1-6,.,TRBV7-6,.,TGTGCCAGCAGCTTAGGACGGACCAATAATTCACCCCTCCACTTT,CASSLGRTNNSPLHF
TRBJ2-1,.,TRBV5-4,.,TGTGCCAGCCTTCCTTGGGGGAGCTCCTACAATGAGCAGTTCTTC,CASLPWGSSYNEQFF
TRBJ2-3,few,TRBV24-1,TRBD1,TGTGCCACCAGCTCCCCGGGACAGGGTGCGGCAGATACGCAGTATTTT,CATSSPGQGAADTQYF
TRBJ2-7,.,TRBV4-1,TRBD2,TGCGCCAGCAGCCAATGGGTAATAGCGGGCAAAGCCTACGAGCAGTACTTC,CASSQWVIAGKAYEQYF
TRBJ1-5,many,TRBV19,.,TGTGCCAGTAGTATTGAGGGAGCATCCTACTGGGATCAGCCCCAGCATTTT,CASSIEGASYWDQPQHF
TRBJ2-5,many,TRBV18,.,TGTGCCAGCTCACCCCGGGACAAACAAGAGACCCAGTACTTC,CASSPRDKQETQYF
TRBJ2-1,many,TRBV2,.,TGTGCCAGCAGGCAGCGGGTGGGCTACAATGAGCAGTTCTTC,CASRQRVGYNEQFF
TRBJ2-1,many,TRBV24-1,TRBD2,TGTGCCACCCAGGGACTAGCTTTCAATGAGCAGTTCTTC,CATQGLAFNEQFF
TRBJ1-3,.,TRBV3-1,.,TGTGCCAGCAGCCAATGGTCCCAGTTAGGAAACACCATATATTTT,CASSQWSQLGNTIYF
TRBJ2-5,many,TRBV12-3/TRBV12-4,.,TGTGCCAGCAGTTTCGGAGGTGTAGTGTCAGAGACCCAGTACTTC,CASSFGGVVSETQYF
TRBJ2-2,few,TRBV4-1,TRBD2,TGCGCCAGCAGCCGCGGACTAGCCAAAAACACCGGGGAGCTGTTTTTT,CASSRGLAKNTGELFF
TRBJ2-7,few,TRBV10-3,.,TGTGCCATCGGGACGAACCGCAACTACGAGCAGTACTTC,CAIGTNRNYEQYF
TRBJ1-2,many,TRBV30,.,TGTGCCTGGAGTAAGACACTCTACGGCTACACCTTC,CAWSKTLYGYTF
TRBJ2-7,.,TRBV11-3,TRBD2,TGTGCCAGCAGCCAGAGCGGGAGCTCCTACGAGCAGTACTTC,CASSQSGSSYEQYF
TRBJ1-1,.,TRBV19,.,TGTGCCAGTCGTGCAGGTGTGAACACTGAAGCTTTCTTT,CASRAGVNTEAFF
TRBJ2-1,.,TRBV6-5,TRBD2,TGTGCCAGCAGTTACTCACTAGCGGTAAGGTATGAGCAGTTCTTC,CASSYSLAVRYEQFF
TRBJ1-6,few,TRBV14,.,TGTGCCAGCAGCCAAGATCTAGGGGGTACGAGCTCCTATAATTCACCCCTCCACTTT,CASSQDLGGTSSYNSPLHF
TRBJ2-5,.,TRBV7-8,.,TGTGCCAGCAGCCAAGTATGGGCGACACCCCAAGAGACCCAGTACTTC,CASSQVWATPQETQYF
TRBJ1-3,few,TRBV3-1,.,TGTGCCAGCAGCCAAGTGATGGGATCTCCTCGCTCTGGAAACACCATATATTTT,CASSQVMGSPRSGNTIYF
TRBJ2-1,few,TRBV24-1,TRBD2,TGTGCCACCATGGGCGGGGGGGCAGGGAGAGCGGGAGGGACCTACAATGAGCAGTTCTTC,CATMGGGAGRAGGTYNEQFF
TRBJ2-5,many,TRBV7-2,TRBD2,TGTGCCAGCAGCTCCCTCGGGACTAGCCCTCTCATTCAAGAGACCCAGTACTTC,CASSSLGTSPLIQETQYF
TRBJ2-2,many,TRBV11-2,.,TGTGCCAGCAGCTCCCTGACGGGGCCACCACCTGGGGAGCTGTTTTTT,CASSSLTGPPPGELFF
TRBJ1-5,many,TRBV6-1,TRBD1,TGTGCCAGCATTCTAGACAGGGGCAATCAGCCCCAGCATTTT,CASILDRGNQPQHF
TRBJ2-1,many,TRBV3-1,.,TGTGCCAGCAGCCAAGATCTTTCGCGGGCCTCCTACAATGAGCAGTTCTTC,CASSQDLSRASYNEQFF
TRBJ2-3,many,TRBV29-1,.,TGCAGCATCAACGGGCTAGCGTACTCCACAGATACGCAGTATTTT,CSINGLAYSTDTQYF
TRBJ1-1,many,TRBV12-3/TRBV12-4,.,TGTGCCAGCAGCCTAGGGAGTCGGGGGAGGGCGGGGACTGAAGCTTTCTTT,CASSLGSRGRAGTEAFF
TRBJ2-5,few,TRBV5-4,TRBD2,TGTGCCAGCAGCCCGCCGGGACTAGCGGGGGGGCGAGAGACCCAGTACTTC,CASSPPGLAGGRETQYF
TRBJ2-6,few,TRBV20-1,TRBD1,TGCAGTGCTAGAGTGGGGACAGGGGCTGGGGCCAACGTCCTGACTTTC,CSARVGTGAGANVLTF
TRBJ2-1,many,TRBV24-1,TRBD2,TGTGCCACCAGTGACTGGACTAGCGGGAGTGGTGAGCAGTTCTTC,CATSDWTSGSGEQFF
TRBJ2-1,few,TRBV30,TRBD1,TGTGCCTGGAGTGTCTTCCGGGACAGGGGTAATGAGCAGTTCTTC,CAWSVFRDRGNEQFF
TRBJ2-7,.,TRBV20-1,TRBD2,TGCAGTGCTAATATAGCGGGAGGACGTTCCTACGAGCAGTACTTC,CSANIAGGRSYEQYF
TRBJ2-1,.,TRBV9,.,TGTGCCAGCAGCGTAAGCAGTAGCTCCTACAATGAGCAGTTCTTC,CASSVSSSSYNEQFF
TRBJ1-5,many,TRBV27,TRBD1,TGTGCCAGCAGTTTCCCGGATTACAGGGGGAGCAATCAGCCCCAGCATTTT,CASSFPDYRGSNQPQHF
TRBJ1-2,few,TRBV5-6,.,TGTGCCAGCAGCTTGTCTATCACTAGTCCGGGCCCTAATGGGCAGGTTGGATATGGCTACACCTTC,CASSLSITSPGPNGQVGYGYTF
TRBJ2-5,many,TRBV3-1,.,TGTGCCAGCAGCCAAGACACGGGGTACACCGAGACCCAGTACTTC,CASSQDTGYTETQYF
TRBJ1-1,many,TRBV10-3,.,TGTGCCATCAGCGCACAGGGAGACACTGAAGCTTTCTTT,CAISAQGDTEAFF
TRBJ1-1,many,TRBV5-6,.,TGTGCCAGCAGCTTTATTGGGGACACTGAAGCTTTCTTT,CASSFIGDTEAFF
TRBJ2-7,few,TRBV27,TRBD1,TGTGCCAGCAGGCGACAACAGGGGGACACCTACGAGCAGTACTTC,CASRRQQGDTYEQYF